This record looks at one T cell receptor (beta chain) sequence and its context. V gave up 2 bases and J gave up 4 bases; unmatched junction bases: 4. The CDR3 totals 15 residues. Germline V gives CDR1 KGHSH, CDR2 LQKENI. The sample is drawn from a study of cytomegalovirus exposure and HLA in healthy donors. The wider study: A prior analysis found 117 million unique TCR beta sequences from roughly 180 million T cells.

When sampled, the donors appeared nominally healthy, though they likely had unrecorded immune exposures. The PCR was carried out with 60 Vbeta primers and 13 Jbeta primers. Some clones are missing from TCRdb's copy, which holds only in-frame ones; the method was immunoSEQ multiplex PCR. The repertoire includes 180,000 or so clones, about four fifths of them detected once, and less than 2% sits in the top ten. The rearrangement joins TRBV18 to TRBJ2-7; TRBD1 agrees at 11 bases. The receptor's source is a man aged 35-49 years in good health and CMV-seronegative. Sequences were obtained from PBMCs. CDR3 protein: CASSPGGQGAYEQYF. The CDR3 nucleotides are TGTGCCAGCTCACCAGGAGGACAGGGGGCGTACGAGCAGTACTTC. The entire variable domain, with the rest obtained from reference TRBV18 and TRBJ2-7, is as follows: NAGVMQNPRHLVRRRGQEARLRCSPMKGHSHVYWYRQLPEEGLKFMVYLQKENIIDESGMPKERFSAEFPKEGPSILRIQQVVRGDSAAYFCASSPGGQGAYEQYFGPGTRLTVT.